This T cell receptor beta chain was documented in a study of response to subunit inactivated influenza vaccine listed by TCRdb under 2018. About the full investigation: The study used deep quantitative T cell receptor repertoire profiling to track responses to a trivalent subunit inactivated influenza vaccine.

The library was built by means of RT-PCR. The reads were generated on an Illumina HiSeq 2500. TCRdb cleaned the public reads at Q25 with fastp, built clones with MiXCR and kept in-frame beta chains. Rows are combined by CDR3 protein, so each entry shows the most common genes and DNA. In this sample the table shows approximately 480,000 distinct CDR3 sequences, roughly 9.7% of which occur a single time. About 12% of the sample comes from the top ten. The time point label here, explained by the study, means: around 45 days after influenza vaccine administration. Summary of the overall study and its limitations: The authors proposed that each seasonal influenza vaccination may bring in only a limited number of new T cells.

As concerns this clonotype: Its antigen is still unknown. Being one base from a much bigger clone, this may be a read error. Lacking the conserved final phenylalanine or tryptophan, this CDR3 likely reflects a read error.

The germline V gene gives CDR1 as SQVTM and CDR2 as ANQGSEA. At the junction V is shortened by 6 bases and J by 3 bases, with 18 bases in between. The CDR3 is 14 residues long, counting both termini. Only CDR3 DNA is held: 42 bases, read in frame from base 1. The sequencing used PBMCs from blood, collected about 40 days after vaccination. The chain was built from TRBV29-1 and TRBJ2-7, with the D gene uncertain. The receptor's source is a man between 50 and 59 years old who received an inactivated influenza vaccine. Donor details come from another sample of the same person, matched by shared clones. At the DNA level, the sequence is TGCAGCGTCAGGTCGTCCGGGCGAGGCTACGAGCAGTACTTA. Its protein is CSVRSSGRGYEQYL.